The 20 T cell receptor beta chains below all came from one sample that was sequenced in a study of long-term antiretroviral therapy in people with HIV (dated by TCRdb to between 2020 and 2023). The immunoSEQ hsTCRB v3.0 assay was used at survey level resolution to sequence the TRB variable region. Not all clones reach the TCRdb copy of this immuneACCESS table, which keeps in-frame sequences only. Checked studies attribute under half of the gap to unresolved V genes and leave the rest unexplained. The sample table holds fewer than 30,000 clones, of which about 86% were seen once. Roughly 5.7% of the sample is in the top ten clones. The sequences come from unsorted PBMCs, collected 0.7 years before starting antiretroviral therapy. The receptors originated from a man aged 25-45 years with HIV.

This chain joins TRBV29-1 and TRBJ1-5, with TRBD1 matching over 8 bases. Germline CDR1 SQVTM, CDR2 ANQGSEA. The V gene end was trimmed by 6 bases and the J gene end by 0 bases; junction bases not matched to a gene: 4. The CDR3 is 14 amino acids. The CDR3 bases are TGCAGCGTCGGTGGACAGGGTAGCAATCAGCCCCAGCATTTT. Protein sequence: CSVGGQGSNQPQHF.

The gene calls are TRBV7-9 and TRBJ2-2; D remains ambiguous. V was trimmed by 6 bases and J by 1 base, leaving 12 bases between them. CDR3 length equals 15 residues. Germline loops: CDR1 SEHNR, CDR2 FQNEAQ (reference sequence). Here the CDR3 reads CASSGPLQNTGELFF. In DNA form, the CDR3 reads TGTGCCAGCAGTGGACCCCTCCAGAACACCGGGGAGCTGTTTTTT.

The V gene is TRBV27, the J gene TRBJ1-5; D may be TRBD1 (6 bases). The CDR3 has 15 residues. V dropped 6 bases and J dropped 3 bases, with 15 bases sitting between them. Per the germline V gene, CDR1 is MNHEY and CDR2 is SMNVEV (reference sequence). The CDR3 loop is CASRPGGLHNQPQHF. DNA of the CDR3: TGTGCCAGCAGGCCCGGGGGGCTCCACAATCAGCCCCAGCATTTT.

The rearrangement joins TRBV5-1 to TRBJ2-1; 8 bases are shared with TRBD1. The CDR3 totals 18 residues. Germline V gene data show CDR1 as SGHRS and CDR2 as YFSETQ. Unmatched junction bases numbered 8, after V lost 0 bases and J lost 0 bases. CDR3 in DNA: TGCGCCAGCAGCTTGGGACAGGGGCGAATGAGCTCCTACAATGAGCAGTTCTTC. Protein product: CASSLGQGRMSSYNEQFF.

This chain links TRBV25-1 with TRBJ2-1, with 11 bases identical to TRBD2. J lost 8 bases, V lost 6 bases, and 6 bases had no gene match. Germline CDR1 is MGHDK and CDR2 is SYGVNS. This CDR3 is built from 14 residues. CDR3 residues: CASRTSGSKYEQFF. In DNA, the CDR3 is TGTGCCAGCAGAACTAGCGGGAGTAAGTATGAGCAGTTCTTC.

The chain has TRBV5-1 and TRBJ1-2, with 9 bases aligning to TRBD1. The CDR3 contains 14 residues. The J segment lost 4 bases and the V segment lost 3 bases, leaving 4 bases of the junction unmatched. The germline CDR1 and CDR2 sequences are SGHRS and YFSETQ. The CDR3 DNA follows: TGCGCCAGCAGCTCCGGGACAGGGAGCTATGGCTACACCTTC. This encodes CASSSGTGSYGYTF. Drawing the rest from reference TRBV5-1 and TRBJ1-2, the complete variable domain is KAGVTQTPRYLIKTRGQQVTLSCSPISGHRSVSWYQQTPGQGLQFLFEYFSETQRNKGNFPGRFSGRQFSNSRSEMNVSTLELGDSALYLCASSSGTGSYGYTFGSGTRLTVV.

This chain joins TRBV5-6 and TRBJ2-5; TRBD1 aligns across 8 bases. This CDR3 is built from 15 residues. J lost 3 bases, V lost 4 bases, and 8 bases had no gene match. From germline, CDR1 is SGHDT and CDR2 YYEEEE. CDR3 loop: CASSGYGQGKETQYF. CDR3 in DNA: TGTGCCAGCAGCGGATACGGACAGGGAAAAGAGACCCAGTACTTC.

The rearrangement uses TRBV27 and TRBJ2-7; 7 bases are a match to TRBD1. Germline V CDR1 and CDR2: MNHEY, SMNVEV (reference sequence). Germline trimming cut 2 bases from V and 0 bases from J; bases unmatched to any gene: 7. The CDR3 covers 16 residues. The CDR3 region has the DNA TGTGCCAGCAGTTTAGTCGGGACAGAAAGCTCCTACGAGCAGTACTTC. As protein: CASSLVGTESSYEQYF.

The sample holds one count of this clone. The chain is built from TRBV13 and TRBJ2-7; 10 positions match TRBD1. The CDR3 is 14 amino acids. The trim removed 3 bases at V and 5 bases at J, leaving 4 bases unmatched. CDR1 and CDR2 from the germline V gene are PRHDT and FYEKMQ (reference sequence). The CDR3 loop reads CASSFGDRGHEQYF. Here the CDR3 DNA reads TGTGCCAGCAGCTTTGGGGACAGGGGTCACGAGCAGTACTTC.

This clone appeared once. This chain connects TRBV6-5 to TRBJ2-2; D call uncertain. Germline V gene lookup returns CDR1 MNHEY and CDR2 SVGAGI. There are 13 residues in the CDR3. The V end was cut by 1 base, the J end by 6 bases, with 6 bases between. CDR3: CASSYFSSGELFF. The CDR3 region has the DNA TGTGCCAGCAGTTACTTCTCCTCCGGGGAGCTGTTTTTT.

The chain joins TRBV19 to TRBJ2-7; 10 bases agree with TRBD1. Germline CDR1 LNHDA, CDR2 SQIVND (reference sequence). The CDR3 length is 14 residues. Trimming took 5 bases from V and 6 from J; bases not matched to a gene: 7. CDR3 protein: CASSDRGRVSEQYF. CDR3 in DNA: TGTGCCAGTAGTGACAGGGGGCGAGTATCCGAGCAGTACTTC. Full variable domain (remainder filled in from reference TRBV19 and TRBJ2-7): DGGITQSPKYLFRKEGQNVTLSCEQNLNHDAMYWYRQDPGQGLRLIYYSQIVNDFQKGDIAEGYSVSREKKESFPLTVTSAQKNPTAFYLCASSDRGRVSEQYFGPGTRLTVT.

The rearrangement joins TRBV5-6 to TRBJ1-2; tentative D call: TRBD1 (5 bases). Germline V gives CDR1 SGHDT, CDR2 YYEEEE. Trimming took off 3 bases at V and 12 bases at J, with 18 bases between the two ends. The CDR3 is made up of 13 amino acids. DNA for the CDR3: TGTGCCAGCAGCTCCGAGGCAGGGAGTTGGAACACCTTC. This gives the protein CASSSEAGSWNTF.

The chain carries TRBV6-4 and TRBJ2-3; 9 nucleotides line up with TRBD2. Germline CDR1 and CDR2: MRHNA and SNTAGT. This CDR3 is built from 15 residues. The V segment lost 3 bases and the J segment 4 bases; nucleotides outside the gene matches: 5. The CDR3 DNA follows: TGTGCCAGCAGTGAAGCGGGGGGCCAGGCAGATACGCAGTATTTT. Its protein is CASSEAGGQADTQYF.

This chain uses TRBV2 with TRBJ1-1, with D possibly matching TRBD1 (5 bases). The CDR3 is made up of 12 amino acids. Germline CDR1 reads SNHLY; CDR2 reads FYNNEI. V lost 5 bases, J lost 11 bases, and 15 bases lay in between. The DNA for the CDR3 is TGTGCCAGCAGTCCCCAGGGAGCCGGGGCTTTCTTT. It translates to CASSPQGAGAFF.

The chain uses TRBV7-9 and TRBJ1-4, with D perhaps TRBD1 (6 bases). Deletions cut 2 bases from V and 5 bases from J, with 12 bases between. In germline, CDR1 is SEHNR, CDR2 FQNEAQ (reference sequence). The CDR3 loop spans 15 amino acids. This chain's CDR3 is CASSLRRGGNEKLFF. The DNA of the CDR3 is TGTGCCAGCAGCTTACGCAGGGGCGGGAATGAAAAACTGTTTTTT.

The chain recombines TRBV6-5 with TRBJ2-7; 7 bases match TRBD1. The CDR3 is 14 amino acids. V lost 5 bases, J lost 2 bases, and 6 bases stayed unmatched. CDR1 and CDR2 (germline): MNHEY, SVGAGI. This CDR3 is CASSPGDSTYEQYF. For the CDR3, the DNA is TGTGCCAGCAGTCCTGGGGACAGTACCTACGAGCAGTACTTC.

The chain joins TRBV14 to TRBJ2-3; the D gene could be TRBD1 or TRBD2 (5 bases each). Trimming took off 1 base at V and 2 bases at J, with 13 bases between the two ends. CDR3 length equals 16 residues. The germline V gene encodes CDR1 SGHDN and CDR2 FVKESK. CDR3 loop: CASSQVLGAYTDTQYF. In nucleotides, the CDR3 is TGTGCCAGCAGCCAAGTGCTCGGGGCCTACACAGATACGCAGTATTTT.

V gene TRBV7-8 combines with J gene TRBJ1-5, with 7 nucleotides matching TRBD1. The CDR3 length is 15 residues. V shed 5 bases, J shed 6 bases, and the junction held 10 bases outside the gene matches. Germline values: CDR1 SGHVS, CDR2 FQNEAQ. The DNA of the CDR3 is TGTGCCAGCAGCCGTCGGACAGGTGGGGGTCAGCCCCAGCATTTT. This sequence encodes CASSRRTGGGQPQHF.

This chain uses TRBV5-1 with TRBJ1-1, with TRBD1 as a possible D gene (6 bases). The germline V and J ends were trimmed by 5 bases and 3 bases, with 26 bases remaining between them. CDR1 is SGHRS, CDR2 YFSETQ, per germline. This CDR3 spans 18 amino acids. Here the CDR3 DNA reads TGCGCCAGCAGTCTCGGTACAGGGCCTCCGAGATGGGACACTGAAGCTTTCTTT. Translated, it gives CASSLGTGPPRWDTEAFF.

V gene TRBV7-2 combines with J gene TRBJ1-2; 8 bases align to TRBD1. The CDR3 is made up of 15 amino acids. The germline V gene encodes CDR1 SGHTA and CDR2 FQGNSA. V shed 5 bases, J shed 2 bases, and the junction held 7 bases outside the gene matches. DNA of the CDR3: TGTGCCAGCAGCCCTGGGACAGGCTTGAACTATGGCTACACCTTC. Translating gives CASSPGTGLNYGYTF. Together with reference TRBV7-2 and TRBJ1-2, the CDR3 gives the full variable domain: GAGVSQSPSNKVTEKGKDVELRCDPISGHTALYWYRQSLGQGLEFLIYFQGNSAPDKSGLPSDRFSAERTGGSVSTLTIQRTQQEDSAVYLCASSPGTGLNYGYTFGSGTRLTVV.